The T cell receptor (beta chain) described here comes from a study of T cells in Graves' hyperthyroidism and ophthalmopathy. Disease duration under 2 months; hyperthyroidism patients were aged 18 to 65. Fresh peripheral blood, roughly 9.6 ml, was the source of the PBMCs. V lost 1 base and J 4 bases, leaving 10 bases between the germline ends. The CDR3 length is 13 residues. Germline V CDR1 and CDR2: DFQATT, SNEGSKA (reference sequence). The TCR beta CDR3 regions underwent amplification using RNA transcripts as the source. Initially, a first-round RT-PCR of the TCR CDR3 employed the HTBI primer set. TCRdb fed the multiplex PCR reads into MiXCR, producing one record per CDR3 protein. Of fewer than 110,000 distinct CDR3 sequences listed, approximately 48% are singletons. This clonotype was counted ten times or more.

The TCR comes from a man in his forties or fifties with Graves' hyperthyroidism. The sample taken for sequencing was blood. V and J are TRBV20-1 and TRBJ2-5, with D possibly TRBD1 on 5 matching bases. The CDR3 DNA sequence: TGCAGTGCTAGAGTAGGGCAGGGAGAGACCCAGTACTTC. Amino acids: CSARVGQGETQYF.